The next 29 T cell receptor beta chains were all read from a single sample in a study of CXCR3-negative and CXCR3-positive naive CD8 T cells. Study results and caveats: CXCR3-expressing naive cells carried TRB CDR3s more hydrophobic than those of CXCR3-negative naive cells.

Antigens for these TCRs are unknown. Libraries of TRB cDNA were made by 5' RACE and carried UMIs. TCRdb re-analyzed the 5' RACE reads; it lists each CDR3 protein once, without DNA. The table lists tens of thousands of distinct CDR3 sequences. The specimen was naive CXCR3+ CD8+ T cells from blood. Subset described: CD45RO-CCR7+CD27+CD95- naive CD8+ T cells expressing CXCR3 (TNR3+). The receptors were gathered from a human donor in good health. Some clones in this sample may be carry-over from other donors' samples.

The genes are TRBV27 and TRBJ2-1; no DNA is available, so the TRBD2 call from TCRdb remains unchecked. Germline V gives CDR1 MNHEY, CDR2 SMNVEV (reference sequence). The CDR3 runs to 15 residues. The CDR3: CASSPETLSYNEQFF.

This sequence joins TRBV9 and TRBJ2-7; TCRdb's D call, TRBD1, is unchecked because there is no DNA. This CDR3 is built from 11 residues. Germline V gene sequence: CDR1 SGDLS, CDR2 YYNGEE. The CDR3 region is CASSVGDEQYF.

This rearrangement joins TRBV7-9 to TRBJ2-7; TCRdb's D gene call, TRBD1, goes unchecked for lack of DNA. The CDR3 has 15 residues. Germline CDR1 reads SEHNR; CDR2 reads FQNEAQ (reference sequence). This CDR3 reads CASSLAPAGSGEQYF.

V and J are TRBV12-3 or TRBV12-4 and TRBJ2-5. CDR3 length: 13 amino acids. The CDR3: CASSYSSWETQYF.

V is TRBV7-6 and J is TRBJ2-3. CDR1 is SGHVS, CDR2 FNYEAQ, per germline. This CDR3 is 15 amino acids long. The CDR3 loop reads CASSFLDSSTDTQYF. Full variable domain (missing parts from reference TRBV7-6 and TRBJ2-3): GAGVSQSPRYKVTKRGQDVALRCDPISGHVSLYWYRQALGQGPEFLTYFNYEAQQDKSGLPNDRFSAERPEGSISTLTIQRTEQRDSAMYRCASSFLDSSTDTQYFGPGTRLTVL.

The V call is TRBV29-1, the J call TRBJ2-7. Germline V CDR1 and CDR2: SQVTM, ANQGSEA. The CDR3 runs to 13 residues. The CDR3 sequence is CSVGSGDSSEQYF.

The J gene is TRBJ2-7, the V gene TRBV2; TCRdb gives TRBD1 as the D gene, but with no DNA this cannot be confirmed. The CDR3 sequence is 13 residues long. Germline loops: CDR1 SNHLY, CDR2 FYNNEI. CDR3 residues: CASSAGLTYEQYF.

The rearrangement uses TRBV11-2 and TRBJ2-1; TCRdb designates TRBD2, a call that cannot be tested without DNA. This CDR3 region has 14 residues. CDR1 SGHAT and CDR2 FQNNGV come from the germline V gene. The CDR3 sequence is CASSSGLAGGEQFF.

This chain joins TRBV3-1 and TRBJ2-7; TCRdb's assignment of TRBD2 cannot be checked, as there is no DNA. The length of the CDR3 is 18 residues. Germline CDR1 is LGHDT and CDR2 is YNNKEL (reference sequence). CDR3 protein: CASSQEPLLAGIPYEQYF.

This chain joins TRBV12-3 or TRBV12-4 and TRBJ1-1; TCRdb outputs TRBD1, but without DNA this stays unchecked. The CDR3 sequence is 13 residues long. CDR3 loop: CASRPGTGIRAFF.

The genes are TRBV28 and TRBJ1-6. The germline V gene has CDR1 MDHEN and CDR2 SYDVKM. The CDR3 extends over 20 amino acids. This CDR3 is CARQEAGGGRIFPYNSPLHF.

The V call is TRBV7-2, the J call TRBJ1-1. Germline V lookup: CDR1 SGHTA, CDR2 FQGNSA. The CDR3 covers 14 residues. CDR3 in amino acids: CASSLMEGGTEAFF.

The chain employs TRBV27 and TRBJ2-3. There are 15 residues in the CDR3. Germline lookup yields CDR1 MNHEY and CDR2 SMNVEV (reference sequence). The CDR3 protein is CASSLSRVAKGTQYF.

The genes are TRBV10-1 and TRBJ1-2; TCRdb indicates TRBD1, and absent DNA this call remains unverified. This CDR3 comprises 15 residues. The germline V gene has CDR1 WNHNN and CDR2 SYGVQD (reference sequence). The CDR3 reads CASSARGPANYGYTF.

V usage is TRBV12-3 or TRBV12-4 and J usage is TRBJ2-7; TCRdb proposes TRBD1, but this gene call is untestable without DNA. This CDR3 contains 15 residues. CDR3 amino acids: CSSSLLGTGTYEQYF.

The V gene is TRBV27, the J gene TRBJ2-3; TCRdb's D call of TRBD2 is untestable without DNA. The germline V gene encodes CDR1 MNHEY and CDR2 SMNVEV (reference sequence). There are 14 residues in the CDR3. The CDR3 spells CASSGAPSTDTQYF.

J is TRBJ1-4 and V is TRBV5-5. The CDR3 has 13 residues. CDR1 and CDR2 (germline): SGHKS, YYEKEE (reference sequence). The CDR3 here is CASSFKADEKLFF.

The chain uses TRBV4-3 and TRBJ1-1. Germline-derived CDR1 and CDR2 are LGHNA and YSLEER. This CDR3 region has 16 residues. The CDR3 loop is CASSQDVDYMNTEAFF.

This sequence joins TRBV6-5 and TRBJ2-5; without DNA, the TCRdb call of TRBD2 cannot be checked. The CDR3 loop spans 16 amino acids. Germline V CDR1 and CDR2: MNHEY, SVGAGI. CDR3 amino acids: CASSYSSLAVKETQYF.

The chain recombines TRBV7-2 with TRBJ2-2. The CDR3 has 19 residues. The germline V gene has CDR1 SGHTA and CDR2 FQGNSA. CDR3 amino acids: CASSSTLRTPRYWTGELFF. The full variable domain, rest sourced from reference TRBV7-2 and TRBJ2-2, is GAGVSQSPSNKVTEKGKDVELRCDPISGHTALYWYRQSLGQGLEFLIYFQGNSAPDKSGLPSDRFSAERTGGSVSTLTIQRTQQEDSAVYLCASSSTLRTPRYWTGELFFGEGSRLTVL.

This chain links TRBV12-3 or TRBV12-4 with TRBJ1-5; TCRdb outputs TRBD1, but without DNA this stays unchecked. The CDR3 is made up of 15 amino acids. CDR3 loop: CASSPPGGGNQPQHF.

This chain uses TRBV14 with TRBJ2-1; as DNA is missing, the TRBD2 call by TCRdb cannot be tested. CDR1 is SGHDN and CDR2 is FVKESK in the germline V gene. This CDR3 is built from 18 residues. CDR3 region: CASSQDWPSGSSYNEQFF.

V usage is TRBV7-2 and J usage is TRBJ2-1. This CDR3 comprises 12 residues. CDR1 and CDR2 from the germline V gene are SGHTA and FQGNSA. CDR3 protein: CASSSSINEKFF.

The chain uses TRBV3-1 and TRBJ1-1. The CDR3 has 14 residues. CDR1 LGHDT and CDR2 YNNKEL come from the germline V gene (reference sequence). The CDR3: CASSQGVVGTEAFF.

The chain has TRBV29-1 and TRBJ2-1. Germline V gene lookup returns CDR1 SQVTM and CDR2 ANQGSEA. This CDR3 region has 12 residues. CDR3 protein: CSVEGWYNEQFF.

V is TRBV29-1 and J is TRBJ2-7; TCRdb gives TRBD1 as the D gene, but with no DNA this cannot be confirmed. CDR3 length equals 13 residues. Germline V gene data show CDR1 as SQVTM and CDR2 as ANQGSEA. CDR3 sequence: CSVEKGQLGEQYF.

The chain employs TRBV7-6 and TRBJ2-7; the TRBD1 assignment by TCRdb is unverifiable without DNA. There are 14 residues in the CDR3. Per the germline V gene, CDR1 is SGHVS and CDR2 is FNYEAQ. The CDR3: CASSFGQDYYEQYF.

V usage is TRBV7-9 and J usage is TRBJ2-7; the TCRdb D gene call, TRBD1, has no DNA to confirm it. The CDR3 contains 14 residues. CDR1 is SEHNR and CDR2 is FQNEAQ in the germline V gene (reference sequence). CDR3 protein: CASSPGTLLGEQYF.

This rearrangement joins TRBV27 to TRBJ1-5; TCRdb reports TRBD1, a call that lacks DNA to check it against. CDR3 length equals 15 residues. Germline V gene sequence: CDR1 MNHEY, CDR2 SMNVEV (reference sequence). CDR3: CASKVIGGWDQPQHF.